The T cell receptor (beta chain) described here comes from a study of cytomegalovirus exposure and HLA in healthy donors (dated by TCRdb to the late 2010s). Background for the entire study: According to a later analysis, the 120 or so validation repertoires were produced on the same platform as the roughly 700 repertoires of the first cohort. The aim of the study was to test whether cataloging public T cell receptors could identify signatures of past pathogen exposure. A separate validation cohort of roughly 130 different subjects was used in addition to the roughly 700-subject first cohort. To predict cytomegalovirus infection status, the study brought together high-throughput TCR immunosequencing, statistical association of individual TCRs with disease status, and machine learning.

The donors were included in the validation cohort of 100 to 150 subjects, a group kept apart from the roughly 700-subject first cohort. Taken from cysteine to phenylalanine, the CDR3 has 15 residues. Only CDR3 DNA is held: 45 bases, read in frame from base 1. Germline trimming amounts to 4 bases on V and 5 bases on J, with 7 as the count of junction bases outside the gene matches. The CDR1 and CDR2 encoded by the germline V gene (reference sequence) are MNHEY and SMNVEV. This clone was observed once. The antigen it binds to is not known. Base quality data are lacking; no much larger clone is found one base away. The study at large found these results: The validation cohort had no HLA typing available for a later analysis, so co-occurrence within that cohort was assessed over all 120 repertoires. The classifier was reported to diagnose cytomegalovirus status with high specificity and sensitivity in both the original cohort and the validation cohort. While some public TCRs were present in many individuals, most TCR sequences turned up only very rarely across donors. The study listed 150 to 200 TCR beta chains as associated with cytomegalovirus. Subsequent analysis determined that TCRs grouped into clusters in the first cohort also showed a tendency toward co-occurrence across the approximately 120 validation repertoires, and 90% to 95% of cluster scores exceeded 0. According to the authors, the approach could potentially be generalized to other disease states and immunological phenotypes. A few of the identified cytomegalovirus-associated TCR beta chains were confirmed in vitro to be specific for cytomegalovirus antigens.

The receptor library was made with the immunoSEQ multiplex PCR assay. For the original study's pipeline: A statistical classification framework was built to diagnose cytomegalovirus status from the catalog of TCR beta chain sequences. Held by TCRdb, this immuneACCESS table contains in-frame sequences only and omits some clones. Under half of the omission traces to an unresolved V gene where checked; the cause of the rest is unknown. From that table come the V and J calls and clone size; the DNA was used to work out D and trimming. The sample records more than 200,000 clones, about 92% of which are singletons. 3.1% of the sample is held by the ten biggest clonotypes.

Sequenced material: PBMCs. This clonotype originated in a woman in her twenties or thirties in good health and CMV-seronegative. This chain is built from TRBV27 and TRBJ2-2, and TRBD2 matches 7 of the central bases. The CDR3 reads as follows: CASSSGGRWTGELFF. The bases read TGTGCCAGCAGTTCCGGCGGGAGATGGACCGGGGAGCTGTTTTTT.